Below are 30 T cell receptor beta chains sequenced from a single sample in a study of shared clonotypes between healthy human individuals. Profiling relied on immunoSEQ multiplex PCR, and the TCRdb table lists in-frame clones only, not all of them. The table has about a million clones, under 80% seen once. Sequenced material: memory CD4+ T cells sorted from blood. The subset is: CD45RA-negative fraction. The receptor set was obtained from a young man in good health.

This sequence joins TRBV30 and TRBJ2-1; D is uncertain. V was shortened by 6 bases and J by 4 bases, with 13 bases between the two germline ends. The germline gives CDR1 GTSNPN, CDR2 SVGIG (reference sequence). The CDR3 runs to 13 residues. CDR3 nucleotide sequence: TGTGCCTGCATATCGACCAGTTACAATGAGCAGTTCTTC. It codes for CACISTSYNEQFF.

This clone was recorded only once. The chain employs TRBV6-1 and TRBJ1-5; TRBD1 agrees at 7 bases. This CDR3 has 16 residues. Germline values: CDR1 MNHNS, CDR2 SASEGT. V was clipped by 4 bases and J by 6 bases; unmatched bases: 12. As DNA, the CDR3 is TGTGCCAGCAGTGGGACACAGGGGCCCGCCGGTCAGCCCCAGCATTTT. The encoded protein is CASSGTQGPAGQPQHF.

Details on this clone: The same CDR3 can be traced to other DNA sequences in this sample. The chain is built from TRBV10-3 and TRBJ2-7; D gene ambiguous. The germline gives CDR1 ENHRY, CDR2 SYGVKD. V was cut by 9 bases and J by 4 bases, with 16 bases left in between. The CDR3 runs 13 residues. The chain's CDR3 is CAISPDRTYEQYF. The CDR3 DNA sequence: TGTGCCATATCCCCGGACCGAACGTACGAGCAGTACTTC.

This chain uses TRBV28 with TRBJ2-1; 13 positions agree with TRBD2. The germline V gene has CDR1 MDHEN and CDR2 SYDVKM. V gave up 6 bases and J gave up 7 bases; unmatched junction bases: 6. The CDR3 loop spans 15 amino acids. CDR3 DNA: TGTGCCAGCAGACTAGCGGGGGGGCCAGGGAATGAGCAGTTCTTC. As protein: CASRLAGGPGNEQFF.

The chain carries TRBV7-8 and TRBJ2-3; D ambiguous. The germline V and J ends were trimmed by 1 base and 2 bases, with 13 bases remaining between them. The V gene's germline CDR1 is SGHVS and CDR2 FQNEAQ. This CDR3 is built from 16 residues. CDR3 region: CASSLGDHSVTDTQYF. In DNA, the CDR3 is TGTGCCAGCAGCTTAGGTGACCATTCAGTCACAGATACGCAGTATTTT.

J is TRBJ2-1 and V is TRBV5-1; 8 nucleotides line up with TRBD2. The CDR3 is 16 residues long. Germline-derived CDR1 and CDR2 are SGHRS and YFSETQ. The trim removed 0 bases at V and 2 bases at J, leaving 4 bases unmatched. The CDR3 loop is CASSLALRGAYNEQFF. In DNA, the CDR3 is TGCGCCAGCAGCTTGGCCTTGCGGGGGGCCTACAATGAGCAGTTCTTC.

CDR3: CASSETALGIETQYF. CDR3 nucleotide sequence: TGTGCCAGCAGTGAAACGGCACTAGGGATAGAGACCCAGTACTTC. This sequence joins TRBV2 and TRBJ2-5, with a possible D match to TRBD2 (5 bases). The CDR3 loop spans 15 amino acids. Trimming shortened V by 2 bases and J by 4 bases, and 14 bases separated the two germline ends. The germline gives CDR1 SNHLY, CDR2 FYNNEI.

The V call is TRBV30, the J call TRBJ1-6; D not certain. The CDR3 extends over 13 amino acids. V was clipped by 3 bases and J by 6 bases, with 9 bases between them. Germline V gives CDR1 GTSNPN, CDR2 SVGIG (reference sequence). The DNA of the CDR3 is TGTGCCTGGAGGGGGATCGTTAATTCACCCCTCCACTTT. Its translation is CAWRGIVNSPLHF.

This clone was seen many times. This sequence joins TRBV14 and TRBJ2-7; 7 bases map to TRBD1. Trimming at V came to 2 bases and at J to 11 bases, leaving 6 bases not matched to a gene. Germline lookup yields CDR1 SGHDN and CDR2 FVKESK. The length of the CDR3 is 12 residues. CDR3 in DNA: TGTGCCAGCAGCCAATCCGGGACAGACAAGTACTTC. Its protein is CASSQSGTDKYF. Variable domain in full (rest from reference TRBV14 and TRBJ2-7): EAGVTQFPSHSVIEKGQTVTLRCDPISGHDNLYWYRRVMGKEIKFLLHFVKESKQDESGMPNNRFLAERTGGTYSTLKVQPAELEDSGVYFCASSQSGTDKYFGPGTRLTVT.

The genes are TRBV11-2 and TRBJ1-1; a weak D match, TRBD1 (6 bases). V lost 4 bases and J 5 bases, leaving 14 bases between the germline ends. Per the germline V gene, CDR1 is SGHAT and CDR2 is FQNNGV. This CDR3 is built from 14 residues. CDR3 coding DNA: TGTGCCAGCAGCTCCAGTGGGACACGAACTGAAGCTTTCTTT. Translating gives CASSSSGTRTEAFF.

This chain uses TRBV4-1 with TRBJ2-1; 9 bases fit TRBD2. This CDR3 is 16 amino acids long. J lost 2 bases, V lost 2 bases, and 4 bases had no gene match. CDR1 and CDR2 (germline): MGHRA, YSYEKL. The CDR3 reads CASSQPTSGTYNEQFF. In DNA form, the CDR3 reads TGCGCCAGCAGCCAACCGACTAGCGGCACCTACAATGAGCAGTTCTTC.

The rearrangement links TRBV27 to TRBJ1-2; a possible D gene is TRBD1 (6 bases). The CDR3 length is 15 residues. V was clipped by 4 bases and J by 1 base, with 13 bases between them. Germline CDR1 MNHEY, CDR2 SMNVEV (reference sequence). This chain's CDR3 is CASSSITGNNYGYTF. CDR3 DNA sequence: TGTGCCAGCAGTTCTATTACAGGGAATAACTATGGCTACACCTTC.

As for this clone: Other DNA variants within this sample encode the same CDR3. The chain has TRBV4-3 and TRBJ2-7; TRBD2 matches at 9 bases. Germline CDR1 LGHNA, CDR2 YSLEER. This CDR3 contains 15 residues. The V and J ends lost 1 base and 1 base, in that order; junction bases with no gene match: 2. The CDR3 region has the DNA TGCGCCAGCAGCCAAGGGCTAGCGGGATCCTACGAGCAGTACTTC. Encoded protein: CASSQGLAGSYEQYF.

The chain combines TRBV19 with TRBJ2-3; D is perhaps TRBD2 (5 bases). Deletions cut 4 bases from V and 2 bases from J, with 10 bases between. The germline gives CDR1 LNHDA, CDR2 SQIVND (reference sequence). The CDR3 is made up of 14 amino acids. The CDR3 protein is CASSRVGDTDTQYF. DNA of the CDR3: TGTGCCAGTAGTAGAGTGGGAGACACAGATACGCAGTATTTT.

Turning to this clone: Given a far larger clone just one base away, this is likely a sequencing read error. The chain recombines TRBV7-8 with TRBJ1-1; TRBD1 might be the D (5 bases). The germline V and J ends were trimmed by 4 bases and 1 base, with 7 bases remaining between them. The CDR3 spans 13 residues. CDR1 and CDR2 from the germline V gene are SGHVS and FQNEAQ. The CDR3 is CASSSQGNTEAFF. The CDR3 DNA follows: TGTGCCAGCAGCTCCCAGGGGAACACTGAAGCTTTCTTT.

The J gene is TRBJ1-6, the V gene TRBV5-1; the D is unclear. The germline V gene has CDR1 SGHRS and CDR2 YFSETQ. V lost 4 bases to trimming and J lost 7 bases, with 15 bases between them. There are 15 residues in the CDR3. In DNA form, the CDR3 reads TGCGCCAGCAGCCTGACCCAGCTTGAAAATTCACCCCTCCACTTT. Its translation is CASSLTQLENSPLHF.

The CDR3 DNA follows: TGCGCCAGCGCCCCGGATCCCGGACAGGGAAGTGGCTACACCTTC. As protein: CASAPDPGQGSGYTF. The gene calls are TRBV5-1 and TRBJ1-2, with TRBD1 identical over 8 bases. The CDR3 is made up of 15 amino acids. J lost 7 bases, V lost 7 bases, and 15 bases had no gene match. Germline V gives CDR1 SGHRS, CDR2 YFSETQ. Using reference TRBV5-1 and TRBJ1-2 for the parts outside the CDR3, the full variable domain is KAGVTQTPRYLIKTRGQQVTLSCSPISGHRSVSWYQQTPGQGLQFLFEYFSETQRNKGNFPGRFSGRQFSNSRSEMNVSTLELGDSALYLCASAPDPGQGSGYTFGSGTRLTVV.

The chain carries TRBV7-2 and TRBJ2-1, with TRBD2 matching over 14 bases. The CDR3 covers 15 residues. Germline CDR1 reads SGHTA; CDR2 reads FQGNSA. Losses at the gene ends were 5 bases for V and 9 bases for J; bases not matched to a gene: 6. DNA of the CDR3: TGTGCCAGCAGCAGGGGACTAGCGGGAGCGGGTGAGCAGTTCTTC. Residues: CASSRGLAGAGEQFF.

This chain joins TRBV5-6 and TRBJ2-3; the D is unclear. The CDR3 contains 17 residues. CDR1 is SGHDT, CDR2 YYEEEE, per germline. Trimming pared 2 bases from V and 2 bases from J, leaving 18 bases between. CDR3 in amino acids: CASSFFSTKWTTDTQYF. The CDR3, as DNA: TGTGCCAGCAGCTTTTTTTCGACAAAATGGACCACAGATACGCAGTATTTT.

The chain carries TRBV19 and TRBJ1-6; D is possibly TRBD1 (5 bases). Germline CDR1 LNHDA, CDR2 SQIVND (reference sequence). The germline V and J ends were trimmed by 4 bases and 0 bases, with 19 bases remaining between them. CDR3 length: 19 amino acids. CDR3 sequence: CASSTGPRWGSSYNSPLHF. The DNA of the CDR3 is TGTGCCAGTAGTACGGGACCCAGGTGGGGTTCCTCCTATAATTCACCCCTCCACTTT.

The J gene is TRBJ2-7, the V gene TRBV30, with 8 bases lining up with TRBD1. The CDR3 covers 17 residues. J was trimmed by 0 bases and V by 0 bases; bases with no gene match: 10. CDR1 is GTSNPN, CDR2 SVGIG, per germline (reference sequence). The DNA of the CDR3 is TGTGCCTGGAGTGTCCTGTTGGACGACAGGGGCTCCTACGAGCAGTACTTC. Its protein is CAWSVLLDDRGSYEQYF.

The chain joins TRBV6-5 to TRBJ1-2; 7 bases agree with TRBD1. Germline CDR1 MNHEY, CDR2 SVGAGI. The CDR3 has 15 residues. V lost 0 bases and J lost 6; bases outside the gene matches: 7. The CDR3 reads CASSYSWGGTDGYTF. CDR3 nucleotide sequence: TGTGCCAGCAGTTACTCGTGGGGGGGGACAGATGGCTACACCTTC.

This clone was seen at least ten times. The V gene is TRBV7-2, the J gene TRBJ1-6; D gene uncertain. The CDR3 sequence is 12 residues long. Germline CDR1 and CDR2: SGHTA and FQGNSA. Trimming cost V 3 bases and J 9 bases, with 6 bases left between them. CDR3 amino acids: CASSFSGSPLHF. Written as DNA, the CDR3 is TGTGCCAGCAGCTTCTCCGGTTCACCCCTCCACTTT. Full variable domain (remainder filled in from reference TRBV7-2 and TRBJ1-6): GAGVSQSPSNKVTEKGKDVELRCDPISGHTALYWYRQSLGQGLEFLIYFQGNSAPDKSGLPSDRFSAERTGGSVSTLTIQRTQQEDSAVYLCASSFSGSPLHFGNGTRLTVT.

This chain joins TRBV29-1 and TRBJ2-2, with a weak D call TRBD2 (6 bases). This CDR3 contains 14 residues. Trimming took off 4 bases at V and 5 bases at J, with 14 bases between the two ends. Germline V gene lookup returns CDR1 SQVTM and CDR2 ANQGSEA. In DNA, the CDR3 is TGCAGCGTTGTTCCGGGAGTAGGGACCGGGGAGCTGTTTTTT. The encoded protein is CSVVPGVGTGELFF.

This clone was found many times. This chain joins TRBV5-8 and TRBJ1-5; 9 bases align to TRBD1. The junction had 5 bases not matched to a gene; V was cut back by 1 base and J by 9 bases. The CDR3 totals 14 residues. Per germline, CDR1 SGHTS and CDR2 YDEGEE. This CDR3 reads CASSLLTGGMPQHF. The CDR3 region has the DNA TGTGCCAGCAGCTTGTTGACAGGGGGAATGCCCCAGCATTTT.

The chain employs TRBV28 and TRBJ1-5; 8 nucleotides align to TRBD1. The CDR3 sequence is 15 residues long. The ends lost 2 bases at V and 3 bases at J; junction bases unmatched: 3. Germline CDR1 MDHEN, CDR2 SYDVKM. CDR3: CASSLEDRVNQPQHF. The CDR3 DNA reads TGTGCCAGCAGTTTAGAGGACAGGGTCAATCAGCCCCAGCATTTT.

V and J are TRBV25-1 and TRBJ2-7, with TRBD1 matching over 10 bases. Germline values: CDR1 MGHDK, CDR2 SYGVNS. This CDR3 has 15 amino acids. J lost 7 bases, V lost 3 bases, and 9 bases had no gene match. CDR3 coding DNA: TGTGCCAGCAGTGACCCGGGACAGGGGATTATAGAGCAGTACTTC. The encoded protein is CASSDPGQGIIEQYF.

The CDR3 DNA follows: TGCGCCAGCAGCCAAGATGGCGGCTATTTTGCCATGAACACTGAAGCTTTCTTT. Translation: CASSQDGGYFAMNTEAFF. The rearrangement uses TRBV4-1 and TRBJ1-1; D unclear. The germline CDR1 and CDR2 sequences are MGHRA and YSYEKL. The CDR3 runs 18 residues. The V end was cut by 0 bases, the J end by 0 bases, with 17 bases between.

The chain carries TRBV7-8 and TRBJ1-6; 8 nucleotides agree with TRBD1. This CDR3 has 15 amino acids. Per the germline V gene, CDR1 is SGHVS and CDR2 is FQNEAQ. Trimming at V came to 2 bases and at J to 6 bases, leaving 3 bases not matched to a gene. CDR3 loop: CASSLLTGVNSPLHF. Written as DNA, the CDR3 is TGTGCCAGCAGCTTACTGACAGGGGTTAATTCACCCCTCCACTTT.

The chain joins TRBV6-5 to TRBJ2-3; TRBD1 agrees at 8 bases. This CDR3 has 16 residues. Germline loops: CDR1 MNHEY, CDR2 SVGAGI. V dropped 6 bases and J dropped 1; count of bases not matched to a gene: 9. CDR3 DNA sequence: TGTGCCAGCAGGTACAGGGGACAGGTTGGCACAGATACGCAGTATTTT. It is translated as CASRYRGQVGTDTQYF.